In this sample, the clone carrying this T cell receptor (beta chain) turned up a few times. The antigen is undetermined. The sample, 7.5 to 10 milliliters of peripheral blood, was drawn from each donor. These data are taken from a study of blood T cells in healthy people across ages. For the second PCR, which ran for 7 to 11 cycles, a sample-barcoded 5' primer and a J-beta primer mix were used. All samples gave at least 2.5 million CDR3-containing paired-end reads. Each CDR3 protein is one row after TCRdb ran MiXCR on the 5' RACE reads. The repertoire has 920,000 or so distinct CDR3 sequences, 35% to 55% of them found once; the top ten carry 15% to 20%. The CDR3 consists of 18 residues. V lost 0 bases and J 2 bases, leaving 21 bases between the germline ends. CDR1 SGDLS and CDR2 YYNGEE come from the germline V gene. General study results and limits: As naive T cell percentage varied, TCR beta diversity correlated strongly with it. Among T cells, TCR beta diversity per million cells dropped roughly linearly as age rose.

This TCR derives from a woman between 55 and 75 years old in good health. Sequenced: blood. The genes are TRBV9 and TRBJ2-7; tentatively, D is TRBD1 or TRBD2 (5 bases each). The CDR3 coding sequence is TGTGCCAGCAGCGTAGTAGTAGAGGGGCAGTCTGGCCCCTACGAGCAGTACTTC. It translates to CASSVVVEGQSGPYEQYF.